These T cell receptor beta chains were read from a single sample in a study of T cells in Graves' hyperthyroidism and ophthalmopathy. TCRdb re-analysed the multiplex PCR reads in MiXCR, keeping a single row per CDR3 protein. The table has 160,000 or so distinct CDR3 sequences, just under 9.5% seen once; the top ten hold around 20%. Sequenced material: blood. These receptors all come from a woman aged 18-29 years with Graves' hyperthyroidism that later progressed to Graves' ophthalmopathy. Both conserved end residues are part of each CDR3. D genes are given only for firm matches. Size is stated for part of the rows, as once, few or many counts, or as a class when the clone is expanded.

NA	NA	TRBV4-1	TRBJ2-2	CASHRTDNTGELFF	TGCGCCAGCCACAGGACAGATAACACCGGGGAGCTGTTTTTT
NA	many	TRBV7-2	TRBJ1-4	CASSYTATNEKLFF	TGTGCCAGCAGCTATACAGCAACTAATGAAAAACTGTTTTTT
TRBD1	NA	TRBV11-2	TRBJ1-1	CASSPWTGANTEAFF	TGTGCCAGCAGCCCATGGACAGGGGCCAACACTGAAGCTTTCTTT
NA	many	TRBV27	TRBJ1-1	CASSLIPGATEAFF	TGTGCCAGCAGTTTAATTCCCGGGGCCACTGAAGCTTTCTTT
TRBD1	few	TRBV5-1	TRBJ2-7	CASSLSETGFYEQYF	TGCGCCAGCAGCTTGTCCGAGACAGGGTTTTACGAGCAGTACTTC
TRBD2	NA	TRBV19	TRBJ2-3	CASSLWTSGSSTDTQYF	TGTGCCAGTAGTTTATGGACTAGCGGTTCTAGCACAGATACGCAGTATTTT
TRBD1	many	TRBV11-1	TRBJ1-6	CASSLRQGNSPLHF	TGTGCCAGCAGCTTGCGACAGGGGAATTCACCCCTCCACTTT
NA	many	TRBV20-1	TRBJ2-7	CSARDLRRDYEQYF	TGCAGTGCTAGAGATCTAAGGAGGGACTACGAGCAGTACTTC
NA	NA	TRBV29-1	TRBJ2-1	CSVGGEYNEQFF	TGCAGCGTTGGTGGGGAATACAATGAGCAGTTCTTC
TRBD1	many	TRBV20-1	TRBJ2-7	CSARARDRVSYEQYF	TGCAGTGCTAGGGCCCGGGACAGGGTCTCCTACGAGCAGTACTTC
NA	many	TRBV29-1	TRBJ1-1	CSVEGGGLWNTEAFF	TGCAGCGTTGAAGGGGGGGGATTATGGAACACTGAAGCTTTCTTT
NA	many	TRBV2	TRBJ1-5	CASAYQNHQPQHF	TGTGCCAGCGCTTATCAGAACCATCAGCCCCAGCATTTT
NA	many	TRBV29-1	TRBJ1-1	CSARLENTEAFF	TGCAGCGCCCGGTTGGAGAACACTGAAGCTTTCTTT
TRBD2	many	TRBV6-1	TRBJ2-3	CASSKTSGGYGGDTQYF	TGTGCCAGCAGTAAGACTAGCGGGGGATATGGTGGAGATACGCAGTATTTT
NA	many	TRBV7-3	TRBJ2-3	CASSAGGPLDTQYF	TGTGCCAGCAGCGCCGGGGGGCCGTTAGATACGCAGTATTTT
TRBD2	many	TRBV20-1	TRBJ2-1	CSARDHAGGPEDEQFF	TGCAGTGCTAGAGATCATGCGGGAGGGCCGGAGGATGAGCAGTTCTTC
NA	many	TRBV3-1	TRBJ2-2	CASSQVTGELFF	TGTGCCAGCAGCCAAGTGACCGGGGAGCTGTTTTTT
TRBD1	many	TRBV12-3/TRBV12-4	TRBJ1-5	CASSFRDRGQPQHF	TGTGCCAGCAGTTTTCGGGACAGGGGACAGCCCCAGCATTTT
NA	many	TRBV15	TRBJ1-5	CATSRDWDTRGLQHF	TGTGCCACCAGCAGAGATTGGGACACCCGAGGACTGCAGCATTTT
TRBD2	few	TRBV4-1	TRBJ2-1	CASSQDGGAGTYNEQFF	TGCGCCAGCAGCCAAGATGGGGGAGCGGGAACTTACAATGAGCAGTTCTTC
TRBD1	many	TRBV18	TRBJ2-7	CASSPRDRGSEQYF	TGTGCCAGCTCACCACGAGACAGGGGTTCCGAGCAGTACTTC
TRBD1	NA	TRBV10-3	TRBJ1-5	CAITDRGNQPQHF	TGTGCCATCACGGACAGGGGCAATCAGCCCCAGCATTTT
NA	many	TRBV20-1	TRBJ1-5	CSASVGNSNQPQHF	TGCAGTGCTAGTGTCGGAAATAGCAATCAGCCCCAGCATTTT
TRBD2	NA	TRBV6-2/TRBV6-3	TRBJ2-4	CASSNQGLAPKNIQYF	TGTGCCAGCAGTAATCAAGGACTAGCTCCGAAAAACATTCAGTACTTC
TRBD1	many	TRBV20-1	TRBJ1-1	CSARQGGERNEAFF	TGCAGTGCGCGACAGGGAGGGGAAAGGAATGAAGCTTTCTTT
NA	NA	TRBV19	TRBJ1-6	CASSVEDNSPLHF	TGTGCCAGTAGTGTGGAGGATAATTCACCCCTCCACTTT
NA	many	TRBV19	TRBJ2-2	CATFTWDTGELFF	TGTGCCACCTTTACGTGGGACACCGGGGAGCTGTTTTTT
TRBD1	many	TRBV18	TRBJ1-1	CASSPLGQRNTEAFF	TGTGCCAGCTCCCCCCTGGGACAGCGGAACACTGAAGCTTTCTTT
TRBD2	few	TRBV20-1	TRBJ2-7	CSARDLGLAAYEQYF	TGCAGTGCTAGAGATCTGGGGCTAGCGGCCTACGAGCAGTACTTC
NA	many	TRBV28	TRBJ1-2	CASSLKPGGSYGYTF	TGTGCCAGCAGTTTAAAACCCGGGGGGTCCTATGGCTACACCTTC
NA	NA	TRBV4-1	TRBJ2-7	CASSQGPDGSYEQYF	TGCGCCAGCAGCCAAGGTCCGGACGGGTCCTACGAGCAGTACTTC
NA	many	TRBV29-1	TRBJ1-5	CSVDGSNQPQHF	TGCAGCGTTGACGGTAGCAATCAGCCCCAGCATTTT
NA	NA	TRBV15	TRBJ1-2	CATSRGGDGYTF	TGTGCCACCAGCAGAGGGGGCGATGGCTACACCTTC
TRBD1	many	TRBV11-2	TRBJ2-1	CASSYTGQGHYNEQFF	TGTGCCAGCAGCTACACGGGACAGGGCCACTACAATGAGCAGTTCTTC
NA	NA	TRBV4-2	TRBJ2-3	CASSQDGTDTQYF	TGTGCCAGCAGCCAAGATGGTACAGATACGCAGTATTTT
NA	few	TRBV10-1	TRBJ2-1	CASSESTPWRRDHNEQFF	TGCGCCAGCAGTGAGTCGACCCCCTGGCGGAGGGACCACAATGAGCAGTTCTTC
NA	many	TRBV7-9	TRBJ1-1	CASSLANQGQAFF	TGTGCCAGCAGCTTAGCTAACCAGGGGCAGGCTTTCTTT
NA	many	TRBV11-2	TRBJ1-6	CASSPGQAGALHF	TGTGCCAGCAGCCCGGGACAAGCCGGGGCCCTCCACTTT
TRBD1	NA	TRBV4-2	TRBJ1-2	CASSQSGTGAYGYTF	TGTGCCAGCAGCCAATCCGGGACAGGGGCCTATGGCTACACCTTC
NA	many	TRBV11-2	TRBJ1-1	CASSLNRGEAFF	TGTGCCAGCAGCTTAAACCGGGGTGAAGCTTTCTTT
NA	medium-sized	TRBV28	TRBJ1-1	CASRPTGGTEAFF	TGTGCCAGCAGACCGACCGGGGGTACTGAAGCTTTCTTT
NA	many	TRBV14	TRBJ1-6	CASSQSRSSPLHF	TGTGCCAGCAGCCAATCGAGGAGTTCACCCCTCCACTTT